The 31 T cell receptor beta chains below all came from one sample that was sequenced in a study of CD8+ T cells in alopecia areata. Indicated treatment: oral pan-JAK inhibitor, 5-10 mg twice daily. It was cDNA, reverse transcribed from extracted RNA, that served as the sequencing template. The protocol was immunoSEQ multiplex PCR, while the TCRdb copy is restricted to in-frame clones and leaves out a portion. The repertoire consists of over 100,000 clones, with approximately 54% occurring once and the leading ten covering 12%. The specimen comprised CD8+ T cells sorted from blood, sampled at week 24, from a patient treated with tofacitinib. The origin of the receptors is a human donor with alopecia areata.

This chain links TRBV2 with TRBJ1-6; 8 positions agree with TRBD1. The CDR3 spans 15 residues. V was pared by 3 bases and J by 13 bases, with 11 bases of the junction left unmatched. Looked up from germline, CDR1 is SNHLY and CDR2 is FYNNEI. Written as DNA, the CDR3 is TGTGCCAGCAGTGACCCCGGGACAGGTGCCTTTCCCCTCCACTTT. Residues: CASSDPGTGAFPLHF.

The chain combines TRBV20-1 with TRBJ2-1; D remains ambiguous. Germline-derived CDR1 and CDR2 are DFQATT and SNEGSKA (reference sequence). CDR3 length: 10 residues. Trimming cost V 6 bases and J 8 bases, with 8 bases left between them. The CDR3 region has the DNA TGCAGTGCCCACGGCGATGAGCAGTTCTTC. Translating gives CSAHGDEQFF.

This chain joins TRBV13 and TRBJ2-7; 9 nucleotides align to TRBD1. The CDR3 extends over 17 amino acids. Germline lookup yields CDR1 PRHDT and CDR2 FYEKMQ (reference sequence). V was pared by 0 bases and J by 0 bases, with 6 bases of the junction left unmatched. The CDR3 bases are TGTGCCAGCAGCTTAGGCCCGGGGACAGGGCGCTCCTACGAGCAGTACTTC. The encoded protein is CASSLGPGTGRSYEQYF.

This clone was recorded only once. The same CDR3 can be traced to other DNA sequences in this sample. The chain employs TRBV29-1 and TRBJ1-2, with TRBD1 identical over 7 bases. The germline V gene has CDR1 SQVTM and CDR2 ANQGSEA. V was pared by 1 base and J by 2 bases, with 1 base of the junction left unmatched. The length of the CDR3 is 13 residues. CDR3 sequence (DNA): TGCAGCGTTGAAGGACAGGGAAACTATGGCTACACCTTC. It is translated as CSVEGQGNYGYTF.

As concerns this clone: The identical CDR3 is also encoded by other nucleotide sequences in the sample. V is TRBV5-4 and J is TRBJ1-1; the D is unclear. With 0 bases removed from V and 1 base from J, the gap between germline ends came to 7 bases. This CDR3 has 14 residues. Germline V gene sequence: CDR1 SGHNT, CDR2 YYREEE (reference sequence). The CDR3 DNA follows: TGTGCCAGCAGCTTGGCCGCGGGGAACACTGAAGCTTTCTTT. This codes for CASSLAAGNTEAFF.

The chain joins TRBV6-5 to TRBJ1-2; TRBD1 might be the D (5 bases). This CDR3 comprises 16 residues. Germline V gene sequence: CDR1 MNHEY, CDR2 SVGAGI. Trimming removed 2 bases at V and 5 bases at J, with 18 bases between. CDR3 coding DNA: TGTGCCAGCAGTTACATCAGGGTGAAGGGCCCTTATGGCTACACCTTC. Encoded protein: CASSYIRVKGPYGYTF.

This chain connects TRBV15 to TRBJ2-1, with 8 bases lining up with TRBD1. The CDR3 is 16 amino acids. CDR1 and CDR2 from the germline V gene are LNHNV and YYDKDF (reference sequence). V lost 3 bases, J lost 6 bases, and 10 bases stayed unmatched. Here the CDR3 reads CATSRGRQGSTNEQFF. CDR3 sequence (DNA): TGTGCCACCAGCAGGGGCAGACAGGGGTCAACCAATGAGCAGTTCTTC.

In this sample, this clone turned up once. J is TRBJ1-1 and V is TRBV30; a possible D gene is TRBD1 (5 bases). The length of the CDR3 is 13 residues. Trimming removed 3 bases from V and 0 bases from J, with 8 bases in between. Germline V gene sequence: CDR1 GTSNPN, CDR2 SVGIG (reference sequence). DNA for the CDR3: TGTGCCTGGAGGGACATCATGAACACTGAAGCTTTCTTT. Its translation is CAWRDIMNTEAFF.

The V and J genes are TRBV6-5 and TRBJ2-3; D tentatively fits TRBD1 or TRBD2 (5 bases each). The CDR3 extends over 15 amino acids. Trimming shortened V by 8 bases and J by 4 bases, and 19 bases separated the two germline ends. The germline V gene has CDR1 MNHEY and CDR2 SVGAGI. CDR3: CASEFGTRSADTQYF. CDR3 nucleotides: TGTGCCAGCGAATTCGGGACCCGGAGTGCAGATACGCAGTATTTT.

The CDR3 DNA reads as TGCAGCGTTTTCGAAGTAGTGGACGGCTACACCTTC. This gives the protein CSVFEVVDGYTF. The genes are TRBV29-1 and TRBJ1-2, with D hard to call. This CDR3 is built from 12 residues. V was cut by 5 bases and J by 8 bases, with 15 bases left in between. CDR1 SQVTM and CDR2 ANQGSEA come from the germline V gene.

This clone was counted a single time. The chain carries TRBV15 and TRBJ2-7; 9 bases are shared with TRBD2. The germline V gene encodes CDR1 LNHNV and CDR2 YYDKDF (reference sequence). This CDR3 is 14 amino acids long. J was trimmed by 0 bases and V by 8 bases; bases with no gene match: 5. CDR3 nucleotide sequence: TGTGCCACCCGCCTAGCGGGGAGCTCCTACGAGCAGTACTTC. It codes for CATRLAGSSYEQYF.

The chain joins TRBV29-1 to TRBJ2-2; D ambiguous. V lost 0 bases to trimming and J lost 7 bases, with 6 bases between them. CDR3 length equals 12 residues. The germline V gene has CDR1 SQVTM and CDR2 ANQGSEA. This CDR3 reads CSVEDEVGELFF. CDR3 sequence (DNA): TGCAGCGTTGAAGACGAAGTCGGGGAGCTGTTTTTT.

The rearrangement links TRBV25-1 to TRBJ2-7; 7 bases agree with TRBD2. The CDR3 consists of 14 residues. Germline CDR1 reads MGHDK; CDR2 reads SYGVNS. V shed 1 base and J 5 bases; nucleotides not matched to a gene: 5. CDR3 region: CASSEFGGEDEQYF. Here the CDR3 DNA reads TGTGCCAGCAGTGAATTTGGGGGGGAAGACGAGCAGTACTTC.

This clone showed up just a few times. The chain employs TRBV4-2 and TRBJ2-3; 13 bases agree with TRBD2. This CDR3 region has 16 residues. The V and J ends lost 0 bases and 4 bases, in that order; junction bases with no gene match: 1. Germline lookup yields CDR1 LGHNA and CDR2 YNFKEQ. The CDR3 DNA reads TGTGCCAGCAGCCAAGAGACTAGCGGGGGGCCAGATACGCAGTATTTT. Encoded protein: CASSQETSGGPDTQYF.

This clone turned up a few times. This chain uses TRBV5-1 with TRBJ1-4, with D perhaps TRBD1 (6 bases). Trimming removed 5 bases from V and 8 bases from J, with 19 bases in between. The CDR3 has 15 residues. Looked up from germline, CDR1 is SGHRS and CDR2 is YFSETQ. CDR3 in amino acids: CASSYDRTISEKLFF. The CDR3 region has the DNA TGCGCCAGCAGTTACGACAGGACAATTAGCGAAAAACTGTTTTTT.

The J gene is TRBJ1-2, the V gene TRBV19; TRBD1 is a possible D gene (5 bases). The CDR3 runs to 16 residues. The V end was cut by 6 bases, the J end by 4 bases, with 21 bases between. Germline-derived CDR1 and CDR2 are LNHDA and SQIVND (reference sequence). The CDR3 loop reads CASSPRGGDFRYGYTF. The CDR3 DNA follows: TGTGCCAGTAGCCCTCGGGGGGGAGATTTCCGCTATGGCTACACCTTC.

This clone was seen just once. This chain connects TRBV7-9 to TRBJ1-1, with TRBD1 identical over 7 bases. The CDR3 length is 19 residues. The germline CDR1 and CDR2 sequences are SEHNR and FQNEAQ (reference sequence). The J segment lost 1 base and the V segment lost 5 bases, leaving 19 bases of the junction unmatched. Written as DNA, the CDR3 is TGTGCCAGCAGCACCCGGATGACAGGGAATAAAGACGGGAACACTGAAGCTTTCTTT. It encodes CASSTRMTGNKDGNTEAFF.

The CDR3 bases are TGTGCCAGCAGCTTAGACCGAGATACGCAGTATTTT. This sequence encodes CASSLDRDTQYF. The J gene is TRBJ2-3, the V gene TRBV7-9, with D unresolved. V dropped 1 base and J dropped 5 bases, with 4 bases sitting between them. In germline, CDR1 is SEHNR, CDR2 FQNEAQ (reference sequence). This CDR3 is built from 12 residues.

This rearrangement joins TRBV23-1 to TRBJ1-4; possible D gene TRBD1, 6 bases. TRBV23-1 is flagged as an ORF with uncertain function. The V end was cut by 4 bases, the J end by 0 bases, with 15 bases between. There are 17 residues in the CDR3. The CDR3 sequence is CASSPADRSSTNEKLFF. For the CDR3, the DNA is TGCGCCAGCAGTCCTGCCGACAGGTCGTCAACTAATGAAAAACTGTTTTTT.

V gene TRBV7-9 combines with J gene TRBJ2-2, with 8 nucleotides matching TRBD1. Germline V gene lookup returns CDR1 SEHNR and CDR2 FQNEAQ (reference sequence). This CDR3 is built from 15 residues. With 5 bases clipped from V and 5 bases from J, the junction kept 7 bases outside the gene matches. The CDR3 region is CASSDDRGLTGELFF. CDR3 sequence (DNA): TGTGCCAGCAGCGATGACAGGGGTTTGACCGGGGAGCTGTTTTTT.

CDR3 loop: CASSIEAGDTDTQYF. CDR3 bases: TGTGCCAGTAGTATAGAGGCGGGGGACACAGATACGCAGTATTTT. The gene calls are TRBV19 and TRBJ2-3; 7 nucleotides match TRBD2. The CDR3 has 15 residues. Germline V gene lookup returns CDR1 LNHDA and CDR2 SQIVND (reference sequence). Losses at the gene ends were 0 bases for V and 2 bases for J; bases not matched to a gene: 2.

The chain carries TRBV27 and TRBJ1-6; D call uncertain. The CDR3 length is 15 residues. Trimming left V 6 bases short and J 6 bases short, with 15 bases between. The germline V gene encodes CDR1 MNHEY and CDR2 SMNVEV (reference sequence). Here the CDR3 DNA reads TGTGCCAGCAGCCCCGGATTGGGTGGTAATTCACCCCTCCACTTT. It encodes CASSPGLGGNSPLHF.

The V and J genes are TRBV2 and TRBJ2-3; 12 bases map to TRBD2. There are 16 residues in the CDR3. From germline, CDR1 is SNHLY and CDR2 FYNNEI. With V trimmed by 10 bases and J by 0 bases, 8 bases remained unmatched. In DNA, the CDR3 is TGTGCCACCCACCGGACTAGCGGGGACAGCACAGATACGCAGTATTTT. Protein: CATHRTSGDSTDTQYF.

The CDR3 DNA reads as TGCGCCAGCAGCCAACTGCGGGGCCATCAGGGCTATGGCTACACCTTC. Translating it yields CASSQLRGHQGYGYTF. The gene calls are TRBV4-1 and TRBJ1-2; possible D gene TRBD1, 5 bases. V was clipped by 2 bases and J by 4 bases, with 17 bases between them. CDR1 and CDR2 (germline): MGHRA, YSYEKL. The CDR3 covers 16 residues.

This CDR3 is CASSPDGVTSYNEQFF. The CDR3 region has the DNA TGTGCCAGCAGCCCAGACGGGGTAACCTCCTACAATGAGCAGTTCTTC. The chain employs TRBV13 and TRBJ2-1, with a weak D call TRBD2 (5 bases). The CDR3 loop spans 16 amino acids. CDR1 and CDR2 from the germline V gene are PRHDT and FYEKMQ (reference sequence). V was shortened by 5 bases and J by 0 bases, with 14 bases between the two germline ends.

The genes are TRBV6-1 and TRBJ1-6, with D perhaps matching TRBD1 (5 bases). This CDR3 is 15 amino acids long. Germline CDR1 is MNHNS and CDR2 is SASEGT. Trimming stripped 4 bases from V and 12 bases from J, with 19 bases between. The CDR3 coding sequence is TGTGCCAGCAGTGCCCTACGGGACGGCGCAATACCCCTCCACTTT. This gives the protein CASSALRDGAIPLHF.

The chain carries TRBV4-1 and TRBJ1-2, with D perhaps TRBD1 (5 bases). The CDR3 totals 16 residues. Germline V gives CDR1 MGHRA, CDR2 YSYEKL. V dropped 4 bases and J dropped 8 bases, with 23 bases sitting between them. The chain's CDR3 is CASSLEGPSVGEGYTF. The DNA for the CDR3 is TGCGCCAGCAGCCTCGAGGGGCCTTCGGTTGGGGAGGGCTACACCTTC.

V and J are TRBV4-2 and TRBJ2-3, with a possible D match to TRBD2 (6 bases). Germline V lookup: CDR1 LGHNA, CDR2 YNFKEQ. Trimming removed 4 bases from V and 5 bases from J, with 13 bases in between. This CDR3 spans 14 amino acids. CDR3 loop: CASSLEGKGDTQYF. CDR3 DNA: TGTGCCAGCAGCCTGGAGGGGAAAGGAGATACGCAGTATTTT.

In this sample, this clone turned up a few times. The chain combines TRBV6-1 with TRBJ1-5; tentative D call: TRBD1 (6 bases). V lost 2 bases and J lost 3, with 11 bases in between. The germline V gene encodes CDR1 MNHNS and CDR2 SASEGT. This CDR3 comprises 15 residues. CDR3 DNA sequence: TGTGCCAGCAGTGAAACAGGACAGCCCAATCAGCCCCAGCATTTT. It codes for CASSETGQPNQPQHF.

The chain is built from TRBV5-1 and TRBJ2-5, with TRBD1 matching 10 bases. V gave up 4 bases and J gave up 2 bases; unmatched junction bases: 5. The CDR3 covers 15 residues. Germline CDR1 is SGHRS and CDR2 is YFSETQ. CDR3 sequence: CASSARDRGQETQYF. The DNA of the CDR3 is TGCGCCAGCAGCGCCCGGGACAGGGGACAAGAGACCCAGTACTTC.

The chain carries TRBV4-1 and TRBJ1-5, with D hard to call. Germline V gene data show CDR1 as MGHRA and CDR2 as YSYEKL. Trimming removed 1 base from V and 9 bases from J, with 16 bases in between. This CDR3 contains 15 residues. The CDR3 DNA sequence: TGCGCCAGCAGCCAAGTTAGGGATGGACGAAGGCCCCAGCATTTT. It yields the protein CASSQVRDGRRPQHF.